The 30 T cell receptor beta chains given below trace back to one sample, sequenced in a study of T-cell memory formation after mild COVID-19 (dated by TCRdb to the early 2020s). Library prep was done by 5' RACE. The sequencer was an Illumina NovaSeq 6000. TCRdb itself trimmed the public reads at Q25 with fastp, ran MiXCR and retained productive beta chains. For every CDR3 protein sequence, its rows merge into one entry that carries the most common genes and DNA. This sample comprises about 190,000 distinct CDR3 sequences, about 17% of them detected only once. The ten largest make up 2% to 3% of the sample. The sample was PBMCs or a T cell subset sorted from them (not recorded which). These receptors all come from an adult woman who had mild COVID-19 (a few samples of this study predate the infection). The sample titles of this study are shuffled in the database, so cell type and time point are left out; the donor was told from shared clones.

This clonotype occurred a few times. The chain has TRBV12-3 or TRBV12-4 and TRBJ1-1; D is unresolved. Trimming shortened V by 5 bases and J by 6 bases, and 10 bases separated the two germline ends. There are 12 residues in the CDR3. This chain's CDR3 is CASSEGGAEAFF. CDR3 coding DNA: TGTGCCAGCAGTGAGGGTGGTGCTGAAGCTTTCTTT.

This clonotype was found a few times. This chain connects TRBV7-3 to TRBJ2-1; 13 positions match TRBD2. The germline gives CDR1 SGHTA, CDR2 FQGTGA. This CDR3 has 13 residues. The trim removed 5 bases at V and 10 bases at J, leaving 2 bases unmatched. CDR3 bases: TGTGCCAGCAGCAGGGGACTAGCGGGGGAGCAGTTCTTC. It is translated as CASSRGLAGEQFF.

The rearrangement links TRBV20-1 to TRBJ1-1; 8 bases line up with TRBD1. Germline V gene lookup returns CDR1 DFQATT and CDR2 SNEGSKA (reference sequence). V trimming: 1 base; J trimming: 1 base; junction bases outside the gene matches: 2. CDR3 size: 14 residues. The CDR3 region has the DNA TGCAGTGCTAGAGCAGGGGGCCCGAACACTGAAGCTTTCTTT. Its protein product is CSARAGGPNTEAFF.

This clonotype was found a few times. V is TRBV5-4 and J is TRBJ2-6; TRBD1 is a possible D gene (5 bases). The CDR3 totals 15 residues. Per the germline V gene, CDR1 is SGHNT and CDR2 is YYREEE (reference sequence). The germline V and J ends were trimmed by 5 bases and 3 bases, with 12 bases remaining between them. The DNA of the CDR3 is TGTGCCAGCAGACAACCAGGGAATGGGGCCAACGTCCTGACTTTC. Its translation is CASRQPGNGANVLTF.

The V gene is TRBV12-3 or TRBV12-4, the J gene TRBJ1-2; D is uncertain. V was trimmed by 1 base and J by 4 bases, leaving 4 bases between them. The CDR3 is 12 residues long. This CDR3 reads CASSLGVYGYTF. In DNA, the CDR3 is TGTGCCAGCAGTTTAGGGGTCTATGGCTACACCTTC.

The chain links TRBV20-1 to TRBJ2-3; D is ambiguous. The CDR3 length is 15 residues. Trimming pared 2 bases from V and 0 bases from J, leaving 12 bases between. Germline loops: CDR1 DFQATT, CDR2 SNEGSKA (reference sequence). In DNA, the CDR3 is TGCAGTGCTAGACGTGGGTCGGCTAGCACAGATACGCAGTATTTT. It specifies CSARRGSASTDTQYF.

This clonotype was observed a few times. The CDR3 loop reads CASSGNSYNEQFF. As DNA, the CDR3 is TGTGCCAGCAGCGGAAACTCCTACAATGAGCAGTTCTTC. The genes are TRBV28 and TRBJ2-1; unclear D gene. This CDR3 region has 13 residues. CDR1 and CDR2 (germline): MDHEN, SYDVKM. The germline V and J ends were trimmed by 6 bases and 0 bases, with 6 bases remaining between them. The whole variable domain, remainder taken from reference TRBV28 and TRBJ2-1, is DVKVTQSSRYLVKRTGEKVFLECVQDMDHENMFWYRQDPGLGLRLIYFSYDVKMKEKGDIPEGYSVSREKKERFSLILESASTNQTSMYLCASSGNSYNEQFFGPGTRLTVL.

This clonotype was observed a handful of times. The V and J genes are TRBV2 and TRBJ1-5; D possibly corresponds to TRBD1 (6 bases). V lost 9 bases, J lost 2 bases, and 17 bases lay in between. The germline V gene encodes CDR1 SNHLY and CDR2 FYNNEI. The CDR3 covers 15 residues. The CDR3: CASGVSGAGNQPQHF. The CDR3 nucleotides read TGTGCCAGTGGGGTGTCGGGGGCTGGCAATCAGCCCCAGCATTTT.

There are a few counts of this clonotype. V and J are TRBV4-3 and TRBJ1-1; D remains ambiguous. From germline, CDR1 is LGHNA and CDR2 YSLEER. V was shortened by 0 bases and J by 0 bases, with 14 bases between the two germline ends. The CDR3 has 17 residues. CDR3 residues: CASSQESGYGMNTEAFF. DNA for the CDR3: TGCGCCAGCAGCCAAGAGTCGGGTTACGGGATGAACACTGAAGCTTTCTTT.

The table lists this clonotype with a few counts. The chain joins TRBV4-1 to TRBJ1-5, with D unclear. This CDR3 region has 14 residues. Germline CDR1 reads MGHRA; CDR2 reads YSYEKL. V lost 0 bases and J 11 bases, leaving 14 bases between the germline ends. CDR3 DNA sequence: TGCGCCAGCAGCCAAGATAGCCAGTCTCGAGCCCAGCATTTT. Protein sequence: CASSQDSQSRAQHF.

This clonotype was recorded many times. V is TRBV12-3 or TRBV12-4 and J is TRBJ2-4, with D possibly matching TRBD2 (6 bases). This CDR3 region has 14 residues. V gave up 8 bases and J gave up 8 bases, with 19 bases separating them. CDR3 in amino acids: CASSQGAAGYIQYF. Written as DNA, the CDR3 is TGTGCCAGCTCTCAGGGAGCTGCGGGGTACATTCAGTACTTC.

This clonotype was seen more than once but under ten times. The rearrangement uses TRBV24-1 and TRBJ2-2; 13 bases match TRBD2. Per the germline V gene, CDR1 is KGHDR and CDR2 is SFDVKD. V lost 8 bases, J lost 10 bases, and 9 bases stayed unmatched. The CDR3 loop spans 15 amino acids. For the CDR3, the DNA is TGTGCCACCACCGGGACTAGCGGGGACCGGCAGGAGCTGTTTTTT. Its protein product is CATTGTSGDRQELFF.

This clonotype was seen a handful of times. The V call is TRBV29-1, the J call TRBJ1-2; D remains unclear. The V end was cut by 8 bases, the J end by 6 bases, with 16 bases between. This CDR3 has 12 residues. CDR1 SQVTM and CDR2 ANQGSEA come from the germline V gene. The CDR3 DNA sequence: TGCAGCACGTGGACCGGGCGGGATGGCTACACCTTC. It encodes CSTWTGRDGYTF.

V and J are TRBV12-3 or TRBV12-4 and TRBJ2-5, with 7 nucleotides matching TRBD2. The CDR3 spans 14 residues. V was clipped by 5 bases and J by 4 bases; unmatched bases: 7. CDR3 loop: CASSPSGPRETQYF. DNA of the CDR3: TGTGCCAGCAGTCCTAGCGGCCCCAGAGAGACCCAGTACTTC.

The V gene is TRBV20-1, the J gene TRBJ1-5; tentative D call: TRBD1 (5 bases). The CDR3 sequence is 13 residues long. Trimming took 3 bases from V and 5 from J, leaving 11 bases between them. Germline assignment: CDR1 DFQATT and CDR2 SNEGSKA (reference sequence). For the CDR3, the DNA is TGCAGTGCTAGGGGTGGGGCGGATCAGCCCCAGCATTTT. It translates to CSARGGADQPQHF.

This clonotype was detected many times. The CDR3 reads CASSLDPNYNEQFF. The CDR3 DNA is TGTGCCAGCAGCTTAGACCCGAACTACAATGAGCAGTTCTTC. The chain carries TRBV7-2 and TRBJ2-1; unclear D gene. CDR3 length: 14 residues. The germline V and J ends were trimmed by 1 base and 3 bases, with 7 bases remaining between them. CDR1 is SGHTA and CDR2 is FQGNSA in the germline V gene.

In this sample, this clonotype turned up many times. This sequence joins TRBV11-3 and TRBJ2-4; no reliable D call. Trimming left V 4 bases short and J 6 bases short, with 16 bases between. The CDR3 runs 15 residues. Germline V CDR1 and CDR2: SGHNT, YENEEA. CDR3 nucleotide sequence: TGTGCCAGCAGCTCCCCTGCAGTGGGTTCAAACATTCAGTACTTC. This translates into CASSSPAVGSNIQYF.

The J gene is TRBJ1-1, the V gene TRBV3-1, with D possibly TRBD1 on 5 matching bases. V lost 8 bases, J lost 0 bases, and 13 bases lay in between. The germline V gene has CDR1 LGHDT and CDR2 YNNKEL (reference sequence). The CDR3 covers 14 residues. The CDR3 nucleotides are TGTGCCAGCCGCCCGACAGAAATGAACACTGAAGCTTTCTTT. Translated: CASRPTEMNTEAFF. The variable domain in full, completed from reference TRBV3-1 and TRBJ1-1, reads DTAVSQTPKYLVTQMGNDKSIKCEQNLGHDTMYWYKQDSKKFLKIMFSYNNKELIINETVPNRFSPKSPDKAHLNLHINSLELGDSAVYFCASRPTEMNTEAFFGQGTRLTVV.

This clonotype is labeled as medium-sized (0.01 to 0.1%). At one of its ends the junction is not consistent with the germline gene, which may arise from a read error. The V gene is TRBV5-1, the J gene TRBJ1-1, with D maybe TRBD1 (5 bases). This CDR3 is 12 amino acids long. Germline CDR1 and CDR2: SGHRS and YFSETQ. The CDR3, as DNA: TGTGCCAGCAGTTTCGGGGGGACTGAAGCTTTCTTT. Translation gives CASSFGGTEAFF.

The chain couples TRBV29-1 to TRBJ2-7; D possibly corresponds to TRBD2 (5 bases). Trimming pared 4 bases from V and 4 bases from J, leaving 8 bases between. Germline V gene lookup returns CDR1 SQVTM and CDR2 ANQGSEA. CDR3 size: 11 residues. This CDR3 is CSVASGYEQYF. CDR3 nucleotides: TGCAGCGTTGCTTCGGGATACGAGCAGTACTTC.

This clonotype has a handful of counts. The rearrangement links TRBV4-1 to TRBJ1-1; D gene unclear. The CDR3 spans 15 residues. CDR1 MGHRA and CDR2 YSYEKL come from the germline V gene. Trimming removed 0 bases from V and 10 bases from J, with 18 bases in between. The CDR3 DNA follows: TGCGCCAGCAGCCAAGATCTACCCCCGGCGCGGGGAGCTTTCTTT. Amino acid sequence: CASSQDLPPARGAFF.

The genes are TRBV7-2 and TRBJ1-2; 9 nucleotides align to TRBD1. Per the germline V gene, CDR1 is SGHTA and CDR2 is FQGNSA. This CDR3 comprises 13 residues. The ends lost 5 bases at V and 6 bases at J; junction bases unmatched: 4. The CDR3 protein is CASSIRDRDGYTF. The CDR3 nucleotides are TGTGCCAGCAGCATCCGGGACAGGGATGGCTACACCTTC.

The chain recombines TRBV20-1 with TRBJ2-1; the D gene is possibly TRBD2 (7 bases). The V gene lost 3 bases and the J gene lost 3 bases, with 9 bases spanning the gap. Germline CDR1 is DFQATT and CDR2 is SNEGSKA (reference sequence). The CDR3 runs to 13 residues. The CDR3 loop reads CSASGGLYNEQFF. The CDR3 DNA is TGCAGTGCTAGCGGGGGGCTCTACAATGAGCAGTTCTTC.

CDR3 sequence: CASSYSGGETQYF. CDR3 bases: TGTGCCAGCAGTTATAGCGGGGGAGAGACCCAGTACTTC. V is TRBV7-2 and J is TRBJ2-5, with 9 bases lining up with TRBD2. The ends lost 6 bases at V and 4 bases at J; junction bases unmatched: 3. From germline, CDR1 is SGHTA and CDR2 FQGNSA. The CDR3 sequence is 13 residues long.

The chain recombines TRBV20-1 with TRBJ1-1, with TRBD1 matching over 8 bases. CDR1 is DFQATT and CDR2 is SNEGSKA in the germline V gene (reference sequence). The CDR3 runs 15 residues. The V segment lost 6 bases and the J segment 1 base; nucleotides outside the gene matches: 10. CDR3 protein: CSATRTGSGNTEAFF. For the CDR3, the DNA is TGCAGTGCAACCCGGACAGGGTCCGGGAACACTGAAGCTTTCTTT.

This clonotype has more than one count but fewer than ten. The chain recombines TRBV27 with TRBJ2-1; D perhaps matches TRBD2 (6 bases). With 1 base removed from V and 0 bases from J, the gap between germline ends came to 13 bases. This CDR3 has 17 residues. CDR1 MNHEY and CDR2 SMNVEV come from the germline V gene (reference sequence). DNA for the CDR3: TGTGCCAGCAGTTTATATCCTAGCGCGAGCTCCTACAATGAGCAGTTCTTC. Its protein is CASSLYPSASSYNEQFF.

This clonotype has just a few counts. The rearrangement links TRBV15 to TRBJ1-4; D is undetermined. This CDR3 is 14 amino acids long. Germline lookup yields CDR1 LNHNV and CDR2 YYDKDF (reference sequence). Trimming left V 0 bases short and J 3 bases short, with 5 bases between. CDR3 nucleotides: TGTGCCACCAGCAGAGATTGGGCTAATGAAAAACTGTTTTTT. Its translation: CATSRDWANEKLFF.

This clonotype was found many times. This chain links TRBV24-1 with TRBJ2-1; the match to TRBD2 covers 8 bases. V lost 0 bases, J lost 4 bases, and 4 bases stayed unmatched. CDR3 length: 16 amino acids. Germline CDR1 reads KGHDR; CDR2 reads SFDVKD. The CDR3 spells CATSDLPSGPYNEQFF. CDR3 coding DNA: TGTGCCACCAGTGATTTGCCTAGCGGGCCTTACAATGAGCAGTTCTTC.

This clonotype was detected a few times. The rearrangement uses TRBV12-3 or TRBV12-4 and TRBJ2-1; D not certain. The V gene lost 2 bases and the J gene lost 6 bases, with 8 bases spanning the gap. The CDR3 covers 13 residues. The CDR3 nucleotides are TGTGCCAGCAGTTTAAGGGCAGGCAATGAGCAGTTCTTC. Protein sequence: CASSLRAGNEQFF.

This clonotype was observed a handful of times. V usage is TRBV3-1 and J usage is TRBJ1-2; D gene uncertain. CDR1 and CDR2 from the germline V gene are LGHDT and YNNKEL (reference sequence). CDR3 size: 14 residues. The V gene lost 1 base and the J gene lost 9 bases, with 15 bases spanning the gap. CDR3 in amino acids: CASSQVGARRSYTF. The CDR3 DNA reads as TGTGCCAGCAGCCAAGTGGGCGCCCGGAGAAGCTACACCTTC.